Given below is one TCR beta chain in context. Other DNA sequences in the sample encode the same CDR3. This CDR3 is 14 amino acids long. In germline, CDR1 is LNHNV, CDR2 YYDKDF (reference sequence). V gave up 0 bases and J gave up 4 bases, with 9 bases separating them. Naive CD8 isolation took CD45RO-negative cells positively selected for CCR7 and excluded terminally differentiated effector memory CD45RA+ cells. These data originate in a study of shared clonotypes between healthy human individuals. The input for sorted-subset replicate PCRs was around 0.2 ug DNA, around 27,000 T cell genomes. Method: immunoSEQ multiplex PCR; TCRdb's copy keeps in-frame clones and lacks some. The sample includes about 2 million clones, roughly 94% of them seen just once.

This sequence joins TRBV15 and TRBJ1-2; maybe TRBD1 (6 bases). The sample taken for sequencing was naive CD8+ T cells sorted from blood. This receptor was taken from a young man in good health. CDR3 DNA: TGTGCCACCAGCAGAGATCGGACAGCCTATGGCTACACCTTC. Its protein product is CATSRDRTAYGYTF.